Detailed here is one T cell receptor beta chain. The sample is drawn from a study of shared clonotypes between healthy human individuals. About the study: For every donor, three CD4 naive, three CD4 memory, two CD8 naive and one CD8 memory plates were used.

The CDR3 covers 13 residues. V shed 7 bases, J shed 2 bases, and the junction held 6 bases outside the gene matches. From germline, CDR1 is GTSNPN and CDR2 SVGIG (reference sequence). Assay runs were performed at deep level. The repertoire was sequenced with immunoSEQ multiplex PCR; TCRdb's copy has only in-frame clones and lacks some. The profile shows roughly 1,100,000 clones, around 76% of them singletons. The origin of this receptor is a man younger than 30 in good health. V gene TRBV30 combines with J gene TRBJ2-7, with 9 bases aligning to TRBD1. Material: memory CD4+ T cells sorted from blood. Subset meaning: CD45RA-negative fraction. This chain's CDR3 is CAYNGQGTYEQYF. CDR3 nucleotides: TGTGCCTATAATGGACAGGGGACCTACGAGCAGTACTTC.